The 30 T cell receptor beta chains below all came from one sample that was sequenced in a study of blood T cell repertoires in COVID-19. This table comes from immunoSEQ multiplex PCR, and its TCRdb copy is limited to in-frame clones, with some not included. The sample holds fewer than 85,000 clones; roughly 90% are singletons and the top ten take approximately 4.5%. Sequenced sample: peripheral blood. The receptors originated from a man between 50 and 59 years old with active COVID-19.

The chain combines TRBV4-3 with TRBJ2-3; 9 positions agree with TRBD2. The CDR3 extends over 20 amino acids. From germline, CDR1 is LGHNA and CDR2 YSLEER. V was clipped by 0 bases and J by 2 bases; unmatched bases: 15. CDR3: CASSQDPTGYGGGATDTQYF. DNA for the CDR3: TGCGCCAGCAGCCAAGATCCCACAGGGTACGGCGGGGGGGCCACAGATACGCAGTATTTT.

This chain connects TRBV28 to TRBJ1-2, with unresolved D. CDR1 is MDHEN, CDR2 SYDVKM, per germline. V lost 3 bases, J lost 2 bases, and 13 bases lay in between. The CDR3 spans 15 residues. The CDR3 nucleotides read TGTGCCAGCAGTTTCGAGATATCGGGAAACTATGGCTACACCTTC. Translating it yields CASSFEISGNYGYTF.

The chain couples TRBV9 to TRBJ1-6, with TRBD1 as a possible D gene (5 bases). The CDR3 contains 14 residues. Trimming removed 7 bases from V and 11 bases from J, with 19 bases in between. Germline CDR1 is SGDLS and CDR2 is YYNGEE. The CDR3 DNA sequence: TGTGCCAGCGGATCCGGGACTTCCGTGGCACCCCTCCACTTT. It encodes CASGSGTSVAPLHF.

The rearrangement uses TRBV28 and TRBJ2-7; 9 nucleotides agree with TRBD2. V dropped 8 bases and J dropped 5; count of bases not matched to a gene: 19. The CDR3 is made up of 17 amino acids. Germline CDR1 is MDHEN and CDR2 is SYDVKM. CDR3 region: CASPGPRSGRRAHEQYF. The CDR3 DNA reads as TGTGCCAGCCCAGGGCCCAGGAGCGGGAGGAGGGCCCACGAGCAGTACTTC. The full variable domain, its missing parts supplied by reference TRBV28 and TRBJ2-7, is DVKVTQSSRYLVKRTGEKVFLECVQDMDHENMFWYRQDPGLGLRLIYFSYDVKMKEKGDIPEGYSVSREKKERFSLILESASTNQTSMYLCASPGPRSGRRAHEQYFGPGTRLTVT.

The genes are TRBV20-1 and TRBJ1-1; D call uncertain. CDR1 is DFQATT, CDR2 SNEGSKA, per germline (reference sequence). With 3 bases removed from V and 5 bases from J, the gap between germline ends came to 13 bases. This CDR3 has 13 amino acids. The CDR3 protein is CSASVAVNTEAFF. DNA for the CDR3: TGCAGTGCTAGTGTTGCAGTCAATACTGAAGCTTTCTTT.

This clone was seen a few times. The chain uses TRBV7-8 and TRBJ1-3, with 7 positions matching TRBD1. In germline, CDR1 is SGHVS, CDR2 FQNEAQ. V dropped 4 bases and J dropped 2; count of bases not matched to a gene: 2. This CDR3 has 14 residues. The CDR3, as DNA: TGTGCCAGCAGCTCTACAGGGGCTGGAAACACCATATATTTT. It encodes CASSSTGAGNTIYF.

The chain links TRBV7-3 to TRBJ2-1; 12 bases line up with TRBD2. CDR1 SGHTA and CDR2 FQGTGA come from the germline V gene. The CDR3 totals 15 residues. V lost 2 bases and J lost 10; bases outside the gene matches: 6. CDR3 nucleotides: TGTGCCAGCAGCTTATCTAGCGGGGGGGCGTCCGAGCAGTTCTTC. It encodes CASSLSSGGASEQFF.

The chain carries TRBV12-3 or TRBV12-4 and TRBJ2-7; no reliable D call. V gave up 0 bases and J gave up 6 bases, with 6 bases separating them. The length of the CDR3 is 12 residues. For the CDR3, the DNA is TGTGCCAGCAGTTTAGCCACGGTCGAGCAGTACTTC. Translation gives CASSLATVEQYF.

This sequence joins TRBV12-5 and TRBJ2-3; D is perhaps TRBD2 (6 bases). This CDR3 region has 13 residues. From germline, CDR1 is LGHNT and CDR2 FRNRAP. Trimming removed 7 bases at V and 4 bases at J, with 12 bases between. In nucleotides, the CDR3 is TGTGCTAGTGCTGGTAGCGGAGCAGATACGCAGTATTTT. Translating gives CASAGSGADTQYF.

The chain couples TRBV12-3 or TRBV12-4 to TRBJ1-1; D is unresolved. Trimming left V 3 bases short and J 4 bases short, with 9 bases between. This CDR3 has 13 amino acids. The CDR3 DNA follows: TGTGCCAGCAGTTTCGGGGAGTCCACTGAAGCTTTCTTT. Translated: CASSFGESTEAFF.

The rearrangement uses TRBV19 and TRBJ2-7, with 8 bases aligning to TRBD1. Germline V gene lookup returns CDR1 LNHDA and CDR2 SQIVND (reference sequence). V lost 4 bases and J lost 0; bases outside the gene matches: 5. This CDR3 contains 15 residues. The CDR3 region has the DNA TGTGCCAGTAGTAAGGGGACAGGACTCTCCTACGAGCAGTACTTC. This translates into CASSKGTGLSYEQYF.

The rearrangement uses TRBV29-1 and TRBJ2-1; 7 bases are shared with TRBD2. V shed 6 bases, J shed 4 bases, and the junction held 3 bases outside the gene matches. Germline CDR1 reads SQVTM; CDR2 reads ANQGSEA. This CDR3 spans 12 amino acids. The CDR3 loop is CSVSSGYNEQFF. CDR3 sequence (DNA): TGCAGCGTCTCTAGCGGTTACAATGAGCAGTTCTTC.

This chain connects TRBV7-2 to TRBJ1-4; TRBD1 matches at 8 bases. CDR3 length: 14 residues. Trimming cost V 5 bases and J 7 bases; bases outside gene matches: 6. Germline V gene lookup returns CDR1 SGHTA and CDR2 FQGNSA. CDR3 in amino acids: CASSRGQGVEKLFF. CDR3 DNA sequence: TGTGCCAGCAGCCGCGGACAGGGAGTTGAAAAACTGTTTTTT.

CDR3 in amino acids: CASSLGLASSDEQFF. The CDR3 bases are TGCGCCAGCAGCTTGGGGCTAGCGTCTTCGGATGAGCAGTTCTTC. The V and J genes are TRBV5-1 and TRBJ2-1, with D tentatively TRBD2 (6 bases). Germline-derived CDR1 and CDR2 are SGHRS and YFSETQ. Trimming cost V 0 bases and J 8 bases, with 15 bases left between them. The CDR3 extends over 15 amino acids. The variable domain in full, completed from reference TRBV5-1 and TRBJ2-1, reads KAGVTQTPRYLIKTRGQQVTLSCSPISGHRSVSWYQQTPGQGLQFLFEYFSETQRNKGNFPGRFSGRQFSNSRSEMNVSTLELGDSALYLCASSLGLASSDEQFFGPGTRLTVL.

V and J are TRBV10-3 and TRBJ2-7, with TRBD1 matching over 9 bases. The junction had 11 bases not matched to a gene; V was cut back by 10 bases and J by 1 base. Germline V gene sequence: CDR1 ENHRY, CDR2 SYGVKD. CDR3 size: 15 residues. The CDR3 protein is CATHQTGGLSYEQYF. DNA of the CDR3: TGTGCCACCCACCAGACAGGGGGTCTATCCTACGAGCAGTACTTC.

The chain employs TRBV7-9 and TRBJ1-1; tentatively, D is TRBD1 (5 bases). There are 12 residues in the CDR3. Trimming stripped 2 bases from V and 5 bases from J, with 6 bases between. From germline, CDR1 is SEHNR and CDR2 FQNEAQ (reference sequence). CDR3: CASSLTGTEAFF. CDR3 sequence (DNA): TGTGCCAGCAGCTTAACAGGAACTGAAGCTTTCTTT.

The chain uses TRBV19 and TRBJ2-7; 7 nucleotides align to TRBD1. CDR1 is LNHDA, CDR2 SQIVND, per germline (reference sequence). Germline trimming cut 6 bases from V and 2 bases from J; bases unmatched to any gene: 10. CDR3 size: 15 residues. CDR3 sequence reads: CASRGDSRGTYEQYF. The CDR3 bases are TGTGCCAGTAGGGGGGACAGCCGGGGTACCTACGAGCAGTACTTC.

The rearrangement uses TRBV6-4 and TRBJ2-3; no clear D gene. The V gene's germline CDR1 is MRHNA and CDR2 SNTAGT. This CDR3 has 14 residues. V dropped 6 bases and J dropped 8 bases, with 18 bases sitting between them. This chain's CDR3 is CASSSSVDGGTQYF. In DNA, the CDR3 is TGTGCCAGCAGCTCGTCCGTGGATGGCGGTACGCAGTATTTT.

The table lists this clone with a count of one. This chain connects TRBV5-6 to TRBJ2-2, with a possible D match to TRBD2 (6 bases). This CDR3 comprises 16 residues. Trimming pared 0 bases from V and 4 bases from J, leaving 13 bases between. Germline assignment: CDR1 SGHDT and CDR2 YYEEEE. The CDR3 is CASSLAGGLGTGELFF. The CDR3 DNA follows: TGTGCCAGCAGCTTGGCCGGGGGTCTGGGCACCGGGGAGCTGTTTTTT.

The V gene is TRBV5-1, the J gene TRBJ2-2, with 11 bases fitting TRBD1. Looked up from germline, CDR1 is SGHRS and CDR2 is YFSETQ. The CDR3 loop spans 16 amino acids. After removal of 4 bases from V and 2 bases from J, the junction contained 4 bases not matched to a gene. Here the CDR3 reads CASSVGTGGNTGELFF. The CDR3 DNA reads TGCGCCAGCAGCGTGGGGACAGGGGGTAACACCGGGGAGCTGTTTTTT.

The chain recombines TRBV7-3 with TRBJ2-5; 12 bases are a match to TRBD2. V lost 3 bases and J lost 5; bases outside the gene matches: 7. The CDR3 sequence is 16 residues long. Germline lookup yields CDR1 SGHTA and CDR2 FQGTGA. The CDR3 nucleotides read TGTGCCAGCAGCTTGTCTAGCGGGGGGGCGTCGGAGACCCAGTACTTC. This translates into CASSLSSGGASETQYF.

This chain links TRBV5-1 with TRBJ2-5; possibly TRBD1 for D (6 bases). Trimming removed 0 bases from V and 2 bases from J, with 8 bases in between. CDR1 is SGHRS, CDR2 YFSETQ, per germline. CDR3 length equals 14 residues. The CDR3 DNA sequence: TGCGCCAGCAGCTTGGGGACAGTACAAGAGACCCAGTACTTC. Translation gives CASSLGTVQETQYF. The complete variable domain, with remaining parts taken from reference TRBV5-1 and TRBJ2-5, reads KAGVTQTPRYLIKTRGQQVTLSCSPISGHRSVSWYQQTPGQGLQFLFEYFSETQRNKGNFPGRFSGRQFSNSRSEMNVSTLELGDSALYLCASSLGTVQETQYFGPGTRLLVL.

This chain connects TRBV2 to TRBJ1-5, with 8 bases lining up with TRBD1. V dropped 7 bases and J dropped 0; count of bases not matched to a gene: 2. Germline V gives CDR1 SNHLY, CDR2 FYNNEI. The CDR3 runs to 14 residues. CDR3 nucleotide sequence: TGTGCCAGCAAAGACAGGGGTAGCAATCAGCCCCAGCATTTT. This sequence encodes CASKDRGSNQPQHF. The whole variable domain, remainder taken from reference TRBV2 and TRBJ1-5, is EPEVTQTPSHQVTQMGQEVILRCVPISNHLYFYWYRQILGQKVEFLVSFYNNEISEKSEIFDDQFSVERPDGSNFTLKIRSTKLEDSAMYFCASKDRGSNQPQHFGDGTRLSIL.

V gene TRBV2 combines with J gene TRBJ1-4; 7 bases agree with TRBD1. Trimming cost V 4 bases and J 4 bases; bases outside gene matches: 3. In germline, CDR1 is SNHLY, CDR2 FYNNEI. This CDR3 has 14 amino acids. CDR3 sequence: CASSAGQNNEKLFF. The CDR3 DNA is TGTGCCAGCAGTGCGGGACAGAATAATGAAAAACTGTTTTTT.

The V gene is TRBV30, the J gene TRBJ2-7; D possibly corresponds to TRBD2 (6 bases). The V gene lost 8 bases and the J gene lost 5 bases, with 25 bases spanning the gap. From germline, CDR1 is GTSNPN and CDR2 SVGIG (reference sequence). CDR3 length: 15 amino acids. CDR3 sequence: CAGDSGNGVYDEQYF. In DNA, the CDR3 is TGTGCCGGGGACTCGGGAAACGGTGTCTATGACGAGCAGTACTTC.

The CDR3 region has the DNA TGTGCCAGCAGCATTAACAGGGAACGGTCCGGGGAGCTGTTTTTT. It translates to CASSINRERSGELFF. The genes are TRBV7-3 and TRBJ2-2, with a tentative D call TRBD1 (6 bases). Per germline, CDR1 SGHTA and CDR2 FQGTGA. The CDR3 loop spans 15 amino acids. The V gene lost 5 bases and the J gene lost 6 bases, with 16 bases spanning the gap.

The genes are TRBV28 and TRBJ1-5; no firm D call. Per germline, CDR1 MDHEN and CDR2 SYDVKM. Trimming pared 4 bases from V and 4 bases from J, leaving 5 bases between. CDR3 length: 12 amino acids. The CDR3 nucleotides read TGTGCCAGCAGTTCCACTAATCAGCCCCAGCATTTT. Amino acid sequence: CASSSTNQPQHF.

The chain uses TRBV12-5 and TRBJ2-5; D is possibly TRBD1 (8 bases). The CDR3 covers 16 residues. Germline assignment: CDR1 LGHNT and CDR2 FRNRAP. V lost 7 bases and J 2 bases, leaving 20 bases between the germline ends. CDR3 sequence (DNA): TGTGCTAGTGCCCTCAACAGGGGGGGAGGGCAAGAGACCCAGTACTTC. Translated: CASALNRGGGQETQYF.

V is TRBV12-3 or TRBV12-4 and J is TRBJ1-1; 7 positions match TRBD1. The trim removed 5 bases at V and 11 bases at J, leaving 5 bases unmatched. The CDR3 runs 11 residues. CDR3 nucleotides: TGTGCCAGCAGTGACAGGGCCTGGGCTTTCTTT. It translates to CASSDRAWAFF.

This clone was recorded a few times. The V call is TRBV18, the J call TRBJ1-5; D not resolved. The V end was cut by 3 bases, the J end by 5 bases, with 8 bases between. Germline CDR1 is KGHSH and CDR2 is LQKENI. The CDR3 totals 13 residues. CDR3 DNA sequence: TGTGCCAGCTCACCGTCGGGAGATCAGCCCCAGCATTTT. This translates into CASSPSGDQPQHF.